This T cell receptor (beta chain) stems from a study of T-cell reconstitution after alpha-beta-depleted transplantation in children. This clonotype was counted only a few times. Looked up from germline, CDR1 is SGHTA and CDR2 is FQGNSA. Trimming took off 4 bases at V and 1 base at J, with 19 bases between the two ends. CDR3 length equals 17 residues. The TCRbeta library incorporated unique molecular identifiers. TCRdb re-derived calls from the PCR reads in MiXCR, one entry per CDR3 protein. This repertoire shows hundreds of thousands of distinct CDR3 sequences, over 9.5% found once; its top ten account for about 4%.

The V gene is TRBV7-2, the J gene TRBJ1-1, with TRBD1 as a possible D gene (5 bases). The TCR comes from a human donor who donated a stem cell graft to a child with acute myeloid leukemia. The sequencing here drew on PBMCs from the stem cell graft donor, taken from the stem cell graft. The CDR3 here is CASSSPLMGLSNTEAFF. In DNA form, the CDR3 reads TGTGCCAGCAGCTCACCCCTTATGGGGCTTTCGAACACTGAAGCTTTCTTT.